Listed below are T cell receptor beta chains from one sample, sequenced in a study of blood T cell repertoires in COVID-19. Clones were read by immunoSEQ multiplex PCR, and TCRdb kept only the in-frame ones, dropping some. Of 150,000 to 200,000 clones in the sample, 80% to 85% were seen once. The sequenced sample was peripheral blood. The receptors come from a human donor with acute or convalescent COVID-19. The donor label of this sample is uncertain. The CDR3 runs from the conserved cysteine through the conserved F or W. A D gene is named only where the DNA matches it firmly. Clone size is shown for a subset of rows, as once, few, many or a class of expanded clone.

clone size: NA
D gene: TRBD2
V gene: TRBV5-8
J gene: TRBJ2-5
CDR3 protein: CASSLEGTSDQETQYF
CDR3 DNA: TGTGCCAGCAGCTTGGAGGGGACTAGCGACCAAGAGACCCAGTACTTC

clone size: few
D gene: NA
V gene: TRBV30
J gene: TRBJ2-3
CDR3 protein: CAWNGGTGTDTQYF
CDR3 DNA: TGTGCCTGGAACGGGGGTACCGGCACAGATACGCAGTATTTT

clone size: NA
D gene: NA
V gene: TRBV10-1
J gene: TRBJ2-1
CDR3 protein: CASSVREDEQFF
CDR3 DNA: TGCGCCAGCAGTGTGAGAGAAGATGAGCAGTTCTTC

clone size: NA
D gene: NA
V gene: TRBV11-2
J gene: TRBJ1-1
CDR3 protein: CASSNSGTLKGAFF
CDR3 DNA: TGTGCCAGCAGCAACTCCGGGACACTCAAGGGGGCTTTCTTT

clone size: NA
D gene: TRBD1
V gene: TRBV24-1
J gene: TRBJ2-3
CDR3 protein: CATSDRNRGSTDTQYF
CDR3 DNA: TGTGCCACCAGTGACCGTAACAGGGGAAGCACAGATACGCAGTATTTT

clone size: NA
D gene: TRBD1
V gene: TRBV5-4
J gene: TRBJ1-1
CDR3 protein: CASSLAGTGKAFF
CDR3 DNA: TGTGCCAGCAGCTTGGCCGGGACAGGAAAAGCTTTCTTT

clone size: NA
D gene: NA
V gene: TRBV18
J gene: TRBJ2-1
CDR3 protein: CASSPNSEQFF
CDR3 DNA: TGTGCCAGCTCACCGAACAGTGAGCAGTTCTTC

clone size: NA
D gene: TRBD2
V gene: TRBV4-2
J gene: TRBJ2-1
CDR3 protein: CASSQPGLAGGNNEQFF
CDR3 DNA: TGTGCCAGCAGCCAACCGGGACTAGCGGGAGGGAACAATGAGCAGTTCTTC

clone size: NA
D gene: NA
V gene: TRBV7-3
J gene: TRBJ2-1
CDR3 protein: CASSRGRSSYNEQFF
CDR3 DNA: TGTGCCAGCAGCCGCGGGCGAAGCTCCTACAATGAGCAGTTCTTC

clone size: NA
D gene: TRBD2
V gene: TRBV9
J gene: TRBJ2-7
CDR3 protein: CASSSGGAPEQYF
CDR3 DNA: TGTGCCAGCAGTAGCGGGGGGGCTCCCGAGCAGTACTTC

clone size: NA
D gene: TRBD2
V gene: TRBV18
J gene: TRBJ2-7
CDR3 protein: CASSPPTSGYSYEQYF
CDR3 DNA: TGTGCCAGCTCACCACCGACTAGCGGGTACTCCTACGAGCAGTACTTC

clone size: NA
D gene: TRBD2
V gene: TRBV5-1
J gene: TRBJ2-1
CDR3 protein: CASSSGLADEQFF
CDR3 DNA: TGCGCCAGCAGCTCAGGACTAGCGGATGAGCAGTTCTTC

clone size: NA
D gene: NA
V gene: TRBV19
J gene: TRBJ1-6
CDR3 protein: CASSIDGSSYNSPLHF
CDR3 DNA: TGTGCCAGTAGTATAGACGGGAGCTCCTATAATTCACCCCTCCACTTT

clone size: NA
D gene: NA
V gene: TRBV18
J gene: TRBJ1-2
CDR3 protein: CASSPEGEGYTF
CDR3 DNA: TGTGCCAGCTCACCAGAGGGGGAGGGCTACACCTTC

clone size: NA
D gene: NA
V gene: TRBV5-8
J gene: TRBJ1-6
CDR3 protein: CASSRRTEGGSPLHF
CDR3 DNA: TGTGCCAGCAGCCGTCGCACGGAAGGAGGATCACCCCTCCACTTT

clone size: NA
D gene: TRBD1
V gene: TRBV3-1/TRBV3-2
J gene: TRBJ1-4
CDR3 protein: CASRPGTDLPSSWEKLFF
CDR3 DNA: TGTGCCAGCAGACCAGGGACAGACCTTCCATCAAGTTGGGAAAAACTGTTTTTT

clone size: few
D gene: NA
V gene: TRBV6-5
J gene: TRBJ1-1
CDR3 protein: CASSSISQGRGFF
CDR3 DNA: TGTGCCAGCAGTTCTATTAGCCAGGGGAGGGGTTTCTTT

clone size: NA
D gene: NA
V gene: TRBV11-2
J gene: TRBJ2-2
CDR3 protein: CASARITGELFF
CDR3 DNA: TGTGCCAGCGCTAGGATCACCGGGGAGCTGTTTTTT

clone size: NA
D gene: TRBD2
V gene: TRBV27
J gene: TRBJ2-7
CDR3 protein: CASSLYGGGSSYEQYF
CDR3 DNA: TGTGCCAGCAGTTTATACGGCGGGGGGAGCTCCTACGAGCAGTACTTC

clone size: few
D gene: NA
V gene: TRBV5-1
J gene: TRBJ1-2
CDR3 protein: CASSPSGTNYGYTF
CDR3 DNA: TGCGCCAGCAGCCCGTCAGGGACTAACTATGGCTACACCTTC

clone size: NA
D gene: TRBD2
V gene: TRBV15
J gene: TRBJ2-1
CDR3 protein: CATSFRGYSGSSYNEQFF
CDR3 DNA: TGTGCCACCAGCTTCCGGGGGTATAGCGGGAGTTCCTACAATGAGCAGTTCTTC

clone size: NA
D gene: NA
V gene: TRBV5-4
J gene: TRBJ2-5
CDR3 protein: CASSLGTDKETQYF
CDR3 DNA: TGTGCCAGCAGCTTGGGGACAGATAAAGAGACCCAGTACTTC

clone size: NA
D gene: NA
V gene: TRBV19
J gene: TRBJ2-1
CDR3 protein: CASSGGGAISYNEQFF
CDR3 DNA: TGTGCCAGTAGTGGTGGGGGGGCCATCTCCTACAATGAGCAGTTCTTC

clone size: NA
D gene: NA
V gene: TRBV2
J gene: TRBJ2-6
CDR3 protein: CASRASGTGANVLTF
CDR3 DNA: TGTGCCAGCCGAGCGTCCGGGACAGGGGCCAACGTCCTGACTTTC

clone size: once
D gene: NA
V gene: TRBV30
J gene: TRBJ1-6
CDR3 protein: CAWSDPGNSPLHF
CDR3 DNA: TGTGCCTGGAGTGATCCGGGGAATTCACCCCTCCACTTT

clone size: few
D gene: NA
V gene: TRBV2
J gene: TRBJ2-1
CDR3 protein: CASSERGSMINEQFF
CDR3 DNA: TGTGCCAGCAGTGAAAGGGGGAGCATGATTAATGAGCAGTTCTTC

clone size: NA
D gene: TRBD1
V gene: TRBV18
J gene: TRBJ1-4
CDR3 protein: CASSPSGPGGNEKLFF
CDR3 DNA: TGTGCCAGCTCACCCTCTGGGCCAGGGGGAAATGAAAAACTGTTTTTT

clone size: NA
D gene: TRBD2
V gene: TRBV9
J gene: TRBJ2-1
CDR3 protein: CASIPGLQFF
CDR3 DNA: TGTGCCAGCATTCCGGGACTACAGTTCTTC

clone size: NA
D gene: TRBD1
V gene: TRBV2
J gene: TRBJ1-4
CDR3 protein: CASRETGYNEKLFF
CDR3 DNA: TGTGCCAGCAGGGAGACAGGGTATAATGAAAAACTGTTTTTT

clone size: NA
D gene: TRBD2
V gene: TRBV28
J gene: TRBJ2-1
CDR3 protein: CASSQSLAGYNEQFF
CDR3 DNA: TGTGCCAGCAGTCAGTCGCTAGCGGGATACAATGAGCAGTTCTTC